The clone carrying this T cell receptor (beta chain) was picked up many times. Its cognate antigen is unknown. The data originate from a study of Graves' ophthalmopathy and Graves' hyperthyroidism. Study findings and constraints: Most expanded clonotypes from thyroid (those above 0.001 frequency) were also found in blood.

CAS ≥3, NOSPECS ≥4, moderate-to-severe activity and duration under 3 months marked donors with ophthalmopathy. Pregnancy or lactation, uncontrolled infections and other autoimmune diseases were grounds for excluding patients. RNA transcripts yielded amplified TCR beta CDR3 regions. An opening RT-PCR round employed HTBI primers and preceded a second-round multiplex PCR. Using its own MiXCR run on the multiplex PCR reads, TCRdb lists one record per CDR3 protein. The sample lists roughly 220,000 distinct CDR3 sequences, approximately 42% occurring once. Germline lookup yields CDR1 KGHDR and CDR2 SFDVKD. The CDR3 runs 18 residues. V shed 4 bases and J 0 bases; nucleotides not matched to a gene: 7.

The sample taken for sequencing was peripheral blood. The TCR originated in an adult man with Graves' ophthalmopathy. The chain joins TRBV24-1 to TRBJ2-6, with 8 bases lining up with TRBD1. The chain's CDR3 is CATSEGGQGNSGANVLTF. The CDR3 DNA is TGTGCCACCAGTGAAGGCGGACAGGGAAACTCTGGGGCCAACGTCCTGACTTTC.